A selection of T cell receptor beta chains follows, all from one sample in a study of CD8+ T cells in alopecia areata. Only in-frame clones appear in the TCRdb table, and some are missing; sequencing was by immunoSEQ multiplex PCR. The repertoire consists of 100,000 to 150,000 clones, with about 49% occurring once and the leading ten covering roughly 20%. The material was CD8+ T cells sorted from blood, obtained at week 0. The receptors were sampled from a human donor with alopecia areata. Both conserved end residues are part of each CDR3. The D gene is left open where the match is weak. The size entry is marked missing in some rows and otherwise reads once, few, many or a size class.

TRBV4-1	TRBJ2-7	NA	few	CASSQDRLYEQYF	TGCGCCAGCAGCCAAGACAGACTCTACGAGCAGTACTTC
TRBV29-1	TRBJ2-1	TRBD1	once	CSVEDWDSESSYNEQFF	TGCAGCGTTGAAGACTGGGACAGCGAGAGCTCCTACAATGAGCAGTTCTTC
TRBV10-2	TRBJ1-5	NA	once	CASSDEGLQYSQPQHF	TGCGCCAGCAGTGACGAGGGGCTTCAGTATAGTCAGCCCCAGCATTTT
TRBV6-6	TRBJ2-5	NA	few	CASSYAGIEETQYF	TGTGCCAGCAGTTACGCGGGGATTGAGGAGACCCAGTACTTC
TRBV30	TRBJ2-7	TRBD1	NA	CAWSLPGTGYEQYF	TGTGCCTGGAGTTTACCCGGGACAGGGTACGAGCAGTACTTC
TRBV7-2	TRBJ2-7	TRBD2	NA	CASSKGLAGTSYEQYF	TGTGCCAGCAGTAAAGGACTAGCGGGGACCTCCTACGAGCAGTACTTC
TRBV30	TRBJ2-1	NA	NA	CAWSRTTNEQFF	TGTGCCTGGAGTCGGACGACCAATGAGCAGTTCTTC
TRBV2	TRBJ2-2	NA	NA	CASSEDKAWELFF	TGTGCCAGCAGTGAAGACAAGGCATGGGAGCTGTTTTTT
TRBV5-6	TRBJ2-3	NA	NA	CASSPWGSTQYF	TGTGCCAGCAGCCCCTGGGGAAGTACGCAGTATTTT
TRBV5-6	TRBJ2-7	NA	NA	CASSLDISTYEQYF	TGTGCCAGCAGCTTGGACATATCCACCTACGAGCAGTACTTC
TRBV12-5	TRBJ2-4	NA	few	CASGLVQGPAKNIQYF	TGTGCTAGTGGTTTGGTACAGGGACCGGCCAAAAACATTCAGTACTTC
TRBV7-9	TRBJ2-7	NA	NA	CASTWVGHPKSYEQYF	TGTGCCAGCACCTGGGTGGGACATCCTAAATCCTACGAGCAGTACTTC
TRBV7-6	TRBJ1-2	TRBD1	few	CASSLTGAPHGYTF	TGTGCCAGCAGCTTGACAGGGGCCCCCCATGGCTACACCTTC
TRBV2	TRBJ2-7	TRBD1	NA	CASSGDSTYEQYF	TGTGCCAGCAGTGGGGACAGCACCTACGAGCAGTACTTC
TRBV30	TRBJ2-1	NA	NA	CAWSVQSYNEQFF	TGTGCCTGGAGTGTACAGTCCTACAATGAGCAGTTCTTC
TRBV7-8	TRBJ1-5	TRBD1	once	CASTGQGNQPQHF	TGTGCCAGCACAGGACAGGGAAATCAGCCCCAGCATTTT
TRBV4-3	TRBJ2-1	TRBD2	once	CASSPSGGLNDEQFF	TGCGCCAGCAGCCCTAGCGGGGGACTAAACGATGAGCAGTTCTTC
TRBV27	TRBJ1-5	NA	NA	CASSLGAGYSNQPQHF	TGTGCCAGCAGTTTGGGGGCAGGTTATAGCAATCAGCCCCAGCATTTT
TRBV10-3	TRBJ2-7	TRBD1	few	CAISETGGATTSYEQYF	TGTGCCATCAGTGAAACAGGGGGCGCGACGACCTCCTACGAGCAGTACTTC
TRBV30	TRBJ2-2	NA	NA	CAWSEGRGQAGELFF	TGTGCCTGGAGTGAAGGGAGGGGGCAAGCCGGGGAGCTGTTTTTT
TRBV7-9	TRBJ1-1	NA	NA	CATIRGDDTEAFF	TGTGCCACCATCCGGGGGGACGACACTGAAGCTTTCTTT
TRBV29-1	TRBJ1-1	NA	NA	CSLDHPEAFF	TGCAGCTTAGACCACCCGGAAGCTTTCTTT
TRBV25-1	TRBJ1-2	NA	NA	CASTDSANYGYTF	TGTGCCAGCACGGACAGCGCTAACTATGGCTACACCTTC
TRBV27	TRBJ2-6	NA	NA	CASSPHIFSGANVLTF	TGTGCCAGCAGTCCTCACATATTCTCTGGGGCCAACGTCCTGACTTTC
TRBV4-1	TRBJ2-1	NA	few	CASSPRLAGEQFF	TGCGCCAGCAGCCCCCGACTGGCGGGGGAGCAGTTCTTC
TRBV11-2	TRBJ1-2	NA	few	CASSLAARVNGYTF	TGTGCCAGCAGCTTAGCGGCCAGGGTGAATGGCTACACCTTC
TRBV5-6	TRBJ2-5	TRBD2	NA	CATEREGTQYF	TGTGCCACCGAGAGGGAGGGGACCCAGTACTTC
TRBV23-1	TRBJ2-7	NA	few	CASSLGLPFKREQYF	TGCGCCAGCAGTCTAGGGCTTCCCTTCAAAAGGGAGCAGTACTTC
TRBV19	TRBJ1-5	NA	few	CASKGFGPQHF	TGTGCCAGTAAGGGGTTTGGTCCCCAGCATTTT
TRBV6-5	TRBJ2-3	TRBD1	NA	CASSYEGATDTQYF	TGTGCCAGCAGTTACGAGGGGGCAACAGATACGCAGTATTTT
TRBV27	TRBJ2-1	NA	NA	CASSQRGVSYNEQFF	TGTGCCAGCAGTCAGAGGGGGGTATCCTACAATGAGCAGTTCTTC
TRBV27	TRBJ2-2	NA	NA	CASSTTGELFF	TGTGCCAGCAGCACCACCGGGGAGCTGTTTTTT
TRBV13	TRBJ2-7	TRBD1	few	CASSWDRLGEQYF	TGTGCCAGCAGCTGGGACAGGTTGGGCGAGCAGTACTTC
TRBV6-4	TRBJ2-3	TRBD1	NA	CASSEIGGQGTDTQYF	TGTGCCAGCAGTGAGATCGGGGGACAGGGCACAGATACGCAGTATTTT
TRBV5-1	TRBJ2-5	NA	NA	CASSLGQAQETQYF	TGCGCCAGCAGCTTGGGACAGGCTCAAGAGACCCAGTACTTC
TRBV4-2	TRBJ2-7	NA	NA	CASSQDHMGLLDEQYF	TGTGCCAGCAGCCAAGATCACATGGGGCTGTTGGACGAGCAGTACTTC